A selection of T cell receptor beta chains follows, all from one sample in a study of blood T cell repertoires in COVID-19. Repertoires were generated with immunoSEQ multiplex PCR, while TCRdb's copy carries only in-frame clones and drops some. Altogether some 140,000 clones are present, roughly 82% being singletons, with the ten largest covering around 14%. Sequenced material: peripheral blood. These receptor sequences come from a man aged 80 or over with acute or convalescent COVID-19. The CDR3 runs from the conserved cysteine through the conserved F or W. D genes are given only for firm matches. The listing skips clone size in some rows; elsewhere it reads once, few, many or a size class.

J,size,V,D,length,DNA,CDR3
TRBJ2-3,.,TRBV19,TRBD1,15,TGTGCCACGGCAGTACCGGGACAGACAACAGATACGCAGTATTTT,CATAVPGQTTDTQYF
TRBJ2-1,.,TRBV19,TRBD2,18,TGTGCCAGTAGTATTGATGGAACGGGACGGGGGGCCTACAATGAGCAGTTCTTC,CASSIDGTGRGAYNEQFF
TRBJ2-7,.,TRBV4-3,.,13,TGCGCCAGCAGCCAAGGAGGAACGGGCGAGCAGTACTTC,CASSQGGTGEQYF
TRBJ2-7,.,TRBV7-3,.,14,TGTGCCAGCAGCTTAGATAGTGCTTCCTACGAGCAGTACTTC,CASSLDSASYEQYF
TRBJ2-2,.,TRBV21-1,.,17,TGTGCCAGCAGCCCTAAGAGGGACAGGGGGCGAACCGGGGAGCTGTTTTTT,CASSPKRDRGRTGELFF
TRBJ1-2,.,TRBV5-1,TRBD1,14,TGCGCCAGCAGCTTGGACAGGGGCAGCTATGGCTACACCTTC,CASSLDRGSYGYTF
TRBJ2-6,.,TRBV10-3,TRBD1,16,TGTGCCATCCGGGACAGGGGACCATCTGGGGCCAACGTCCTGACTTTC,CAIRDRGPSGANVLTF
TRBJ2-5,.,TRBV5-1,TRBD1,15,TGCGCCAGCAGCTTAACTACAGGGGCCGCGGTGACCCAGTACTTC,CASSLTTGAAVTQYF
TRBJ1-3,.,TRBV6-6,.,13,TGTGCCAGCAGCTTCGTTTCTGGAAACACCATATATTTT,CASSFVSGNTIYF
TRBJ2-3,few,TRBV9,TRBD2,16,TGTGCCAGCAGCGTAGGACCTAGCGGCAGCACAGATACGCAGTATTTT,CASSVGPSGSTDTQYF
TRBJ1-2,few,TRBV4-3,.,16,TGCGCCAGCAGCCAATCAGTTTCAGGCCTTGGGTATGGCTACACCTTC,CASSQSVSGLGYGYTF
TRBJ2-3,few,TRBV4-1,TRBD1,15,TGCGCCAGCAGCCAAGAGCCGACAGGGCCAGATACGCAGTATTTT,CASSQEPTGPDTQYF
TRBJ2-7,.,TRBV15,TRBD1,13,TGTGCCACCAGCAGTGAGGGGGCGTACGAGCAGTACTTC,CATSSEGAYEQYF
TRBJ2-7,.,TRBV3-1/TRBV3-2,TRBD1,13,TGTGCCACCTCAGACAGGGGAACCTACGAGCAGTACTTC,CATSDRGTYEQYF
TRBJ2-3,few,TRBV4-2,.,18,TGTGCCAGCAGCCAAGATCTCCGTACTTCCCACTCGGGAGATACGCAGTATTTT,CASSQDLRTSHSGDTQYF
TRBJ1-1,.,TRBV7-6,TRBD1,16,TGTGCCAGCAGCTTAGCGTCCGGACAGGGAGGAGGGATAGCTTTCTTT,CASSLASGQGGGIAFF
TRBJ2-2,few,TRBV5-1,.,15,TGCGCCAGCAGCCCAGGGGTTCCGAACACCGGGGAGCTGTTTTTT,CASSPGVPNTGELFF
TRBJ2-7,.,TRBV29-1,TRBD1,14,TGCAGCGTTTCCGGGACAGGGGGTTCCTACGAGCAGTACTTC,CSVSGTGGSYEQYF
TRBJ1-1,many,TRBV27,.,15,TGTGCCAGCAGTCCCAACGACAGGCCGAACACTGAAGCTTTCTTT,CASSPNDRPNTEAFF
TRBJ1-1,.,TRBV19,.,14,TGTGCCAGCCGAACCAGGGCGAGGAACACTGAAGCTTTCTTT,CASRTRARNTEAFF
TRBJ1-5,few,TRBV7-2,TRBD1,16,TGTGCCAGCAGCTCAGGGGGCACAGGGCTGGGACAGCCCCAGCATTTT,CASSSGGTGLGQPQHF
TRBJ2-5,many,TRBV7-2,TRBD2,15,TGTGCCAGCAGCCCCGGGGGGGCCCGTCAAGAGACCCAGTACTTC,CASSPGGARQETQYF
TRBJ2-3,.,TRBV6-5,TRBD2,15,TGTGCCAGCATCACTAGCGGGGGGGTATCAGATACGCAGTATTTT,CASITSGGVSDTQYF
TRBJ1-2,few,TRBV19,.,14,TGTGCCAGTAGTATACCCGGAGCTAACTATGGCTACACCTTC,CASSIPGANYGYTF
TRBJ1-3,.,TRBV5-6,.,15,TGTGCCAGCAGCTTGGGGGCTTTCTCTGGAAACACCATATATTTT,CASSLGAFSGNTIYF
TRBJ2-4,.,TRBV11-2,.,13,TGTGCCAGCAGCTTAGTTAGAGCAAACATTCAGTACTTC,CASSLVRANIQYF
TRBJ1-6,.,TRBV7-9,.,13,TGTGCCAGCAGCCGTGAGGGTAATTCACCCCTCCACTTT,CASSREGNSPLHF
TRBJ2-2,.,TRBV27,TRBD1,14,TGTGCCAGCAGTTTATCGACAGGGATCGGGGAGCTGTTTTTT,CASSLSTGIGELFF
TRBJ1-2,few,TRBV6-1,.,16,TGTGCCAGCAGTGAAAGGGTCCGTGGGGCTCGCTATGGCTACACCTTC,CASSERVRGARYGYTF
TRBJ1-2,.,TRBV4-2,.,15,TGTGCCAGCAGCCAAGATCTGGTCAGGGACTATGGCTACACCTTC,CASSQDLVRDYGYTF
TRBJ1-1,.,TRBV7-9,.,14,TGTGCCAGCAGCTTGTTTGAGGGATTGTCTGAAGCTTTCTTT,CASSLFEGLSEAFF
TRBJ1-2,.,TRBV12-3/TRBV12-4,.,11,TGTGCCAGCAGTACCGGGGAAGGCTACACCTTC,CASSTGEGYTF
TRBJ1-1,few,TRBV4-1,.,16,TGCGCCAGCAGCCAATACGCGTCGGGGAAAAACACTGAAGCTTTCTTT,CASSQYASGKNTEAFF
TRBJ2-2,.,TRBV5-1,TRBD1,17,TGCGCCAGCAGCTTTGCGGCACAGGGGGGTCTCCCCGGGGAGCTGTTTTTT,CASSFAAQGGLPGELFF
TRBJ2-5,few,TRBV5-1,TRBD2,15,TGCGCCAGCAGCTGGAGCGGGGGACGGGGAGAGACCCAGTACTTC,CASSWSGGRGETQYF
TRBJ2-5,.,TRBV12-3/TRBV12-4,.,13,TGTGCCAGCAGTTCGGGACTGGGGGAGACCCAGTACTTC,CASSSGLGETQYF
TRBJ1-5,few,TRBV7-6,.,15,TGTGCCAGCAGCCCCAGCTTAGCCATTGATCAGCCCCAGCATTTT,CASSPSLAIDQPQHF